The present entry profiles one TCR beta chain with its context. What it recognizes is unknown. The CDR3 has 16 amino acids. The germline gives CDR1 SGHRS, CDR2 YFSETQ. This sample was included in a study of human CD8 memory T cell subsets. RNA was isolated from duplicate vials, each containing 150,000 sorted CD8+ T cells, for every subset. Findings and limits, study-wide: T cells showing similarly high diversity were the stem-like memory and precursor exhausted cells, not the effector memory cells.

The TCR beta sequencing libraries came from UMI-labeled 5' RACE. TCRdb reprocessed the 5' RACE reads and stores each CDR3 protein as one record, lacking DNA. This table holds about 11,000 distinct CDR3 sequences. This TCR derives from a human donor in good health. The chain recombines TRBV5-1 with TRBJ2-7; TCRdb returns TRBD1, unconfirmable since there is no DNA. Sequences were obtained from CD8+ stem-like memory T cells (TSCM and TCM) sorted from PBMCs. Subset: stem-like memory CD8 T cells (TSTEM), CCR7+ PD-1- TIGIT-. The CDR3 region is CASSLYPGTVTYEQYF.